This TCR beta chain is from a study of blood T cell repertoires in COVID-19. Looking at the study overall: The study drew acute and convalescent COVID-19 samples from the United States, Italy and Spain.

The V gene's germline CDR1 is LNHDA and CDR2 SQIVND (reference sequence). The CDR3 is 15 amino acids. V was clipped by 5 bases and J by 1 base, with 14 bases between them. Individuals aged roughly 18 to 100 years were recruited from roughly 23 US areas. Original processing methods: From reference gene primer amplification, estimates of nucleated cell counts were derived. The data were produced by immunoSEQ multiplex PCR, yet TCRdb's version contains in-frame clones alone and is incomplete. Clonal size and the V and J genes are those of that table, whereas D and trimming came from the DNA. The table lists a few hundred thousand clones, around 89% of them singletons.

The specimen was PBMCs or T cells enriched from blood (not recorded which). V usage is TRBV19 and J usage is TRBJ1-1; TRBD1 might be the D (6 bases). This sequence was found in a woman aged 18-30 years who had recovered from COVID-19. CDR3 DNA: TGTGCCAGTAGTTCTCCAGGGGCTTCGAACACTGAAGCTTTCTTT. Translated, it gives CASSSPGASNTEAFF.